A selection of T cell receptor beta chains follows, all from one sample in a study of low-dose radiotherapy and immunotherapy resistance in tumors. TCRdb called the reads again in MiXCR, with one record for every CDR3 protein. The data contain 45,000 or so distinct CDR3 sequences, less than 30% of them seen just once; the ten biggest clones take up 9.5% to 13%. The specimen comprised PBMCs, sampled after low-dose radiotherapy plus immunotherapy. The origin of the receptors is a male donor with prostate cancer. Both conserved end residues are part of each CDR3. Not every row has a clone size; where given, it reads once, few, many or a size class.

CDR3 protein	clone size	J gene	V gene
CSARDRRGMLEQYF	many	TRBJ2-7	TRBV20-1
CASSPRGASYEQYF	many	TRBJ2-7	TRBV7-9
CASSRTTGAGEAFF	many	TRBJ1-1	TRBV3-1
CASSPGQGNSPLHF	-	TRBJ1-6	TRBV4-3
CASAPHNYGYTF	many	TRBJ1-2	TRBV12-5
CASSLRDRGYPGELFF	-	TRBJ2-2	TRBV27
CASSLEGVGADGYTF	many	TRBJ1-2	TRBV5-1
CSAWRGPYNEQFF	many	TRBJ2-1	TRBV20-1
CASSPLGQGAGTQYF	many	TRBJ2-5	TRBV7-9
CASSPSGQGGSETQYF	few	TRBJ2-5	TRBV9
CASSLAGSYEQYF	many	TRBJ2-7	TRBV7-7
CATIRRDSNTGELFF	-	TRBJ2-2	TRBV28
CASSLSPTGGNEKLFF	many	TRBJ1-4	TRBV5-1
CASTNQTSMYLCASSSVSGELFF	-	TRBJ2-2	TRBV5-1
CASSVRDSSYEQYF	once	TRBJ2-7	TRBV12-3/TRBV12-4
CASSSPQASGTQETQYF	many	TRBJ2-5	TRBV27
CASSLDTSTGANVLTF	few	TRBJ2-6	TRBV7-8
CASCGTGTDTQYF	-	TRBJ2-3	TRBV28
CASSHPDPRNNEQFF	many	TRBJ2-1	TRBV4-1
CSVGTGQTYEQYF	many	TRBJ2-7	TRBV29-1
CASSVAAGDQETQYF	many	TRBJ2-5	TRBV9
CASSYGPVENTIYF	few	TRBJ1-3	TRBV6-6
CASSQDNSQETQYF	-	TRBJ2-5	TRBV4-1
CASSSGLGSSYNEQFF	many	TRBJ2-1	TRBV11-2
CASSPLGRGNTGELFF	many	TRBJ2-2	TRBV18
CASSVGGRVENTEAFF	many	TRBJ1-1	TRBV9
CSARIQGKGGYTF	many	TRBJ1-2	TRBV20-1
CASRPGGPLNEKLFF	many	TRBJ1-4	TRBV28
CASSPLAGLDYNEQFF	many	TRBJ2-1	TRBV12-3/TRBV12-4
CASRKPGGASYEQYF	-	TRBJ2-7	TRBV2
CASSEERTQYF	many	TRBJ2-3	TRBV2
CASSLTANTEAFF	-	TRBJ1-1	TRBV12-3/TRBV12-4
CASRHGTVPYEQYF	many	TRBJ2-7	TRBV28
CASSTDSPTRNEQFF	many	TRBJ2-1	TRBV5-1
CASSLGGTAKHYGYTF	-	TRBJ1-2	TRBV7-9
CSVEWDRKNIQYF	many	TRBJ2-4	TRBV29-1
CASSLDPTGATEAFF	many	TRBJ1-1	TRBV5-1
CASRRDGPQQYF	few	TRBJ2-7	TRBV6-1
CASSLGSQGIAGGLFRYEQYF	many	TRBJ2-7	TRBV4-2
CASSQVGTGGGDEQFF	many	TRBJ2-1	TRBV4-2
CASSPPRQPYEQYF	-	TRBJ2-7	TRBV18
CASSSQTGLAGDLPDTQYF	many	TRBJ2-3	TRBV5-6
CASTDAGAGGANVLTF	medium-sized	TRBJ2-6	TRBV28
CATSSGPEGELFF	many	TRBJ2-2	TRBV15
CASSEISTGNYGYTF	many	TRBJ1-2	TRBV2
CAWSDRAYEQYF	many	TRBJ2-7	TRBV30
CASSQVLYRGTEAFF	many	TRBJ1-1	TRBV4-1
CSARTAGTGAQPQHF	many	TRBJ1-5	TRBV20-1
CASSLGQNYGYTF	many	TRBJ1-2	TRBV5-1
CASTQISGPYNEQFF	many	TRBJ2-1	TRBV12-3/TRBV12-4
CASSLAGTVNTEAFF	-	TRBJ1-1	TRBV3-1
CASSSAGIRGNEQFF	many	TRBJ2-1	TRBV7-9
CASSTTSADLGSYTF	-	TRBJ1-2	TRBV3-1
CASSSPRYGVHEQYF	few	TRBJ2-7	TRBV11-2